This T cell receptor (beta chain) was retrieved from a study of blood T cells in healthy people across ages. In its sample, this clonotype was seen a few times. Through a sample-barcoded 5' primer and a J-beta primer mix, a second PCR was run for roughly 7 to 11 cycles. TCRdb itself ran the 5' RACE reads through MiXCR, one entry per CDR3 protein. The sample yields 550,000 to 600,000 distinct CDR3 sequences, about 26% seen once. The CDR3 spans 15 residues. Per the germline V gene, CDR1 is MNHNY and CDR2 is SVGAGI (reference sequence). The V and J ends lost 6 bases and 5 bases, in that order; junction bases with no gene match: 10.

Material for sequencing was blood. The rearrangement links TRBV6-6 to TRBJ1-1, with 9 bases aligning to TRBD1. The origin of this receptor is a woman aged 70-85 years in good health. This CDR3 is CASSSPGQGQTEAFF. The CDR3 DNA reads as TGTGCCAGCAGCTCACCGGGACAGGGTCAGACTGAAGCTTTCTTT.